This T cell receptor beta chain was recorded in a study of blood T cell repertoires in COVID-19. For the study at large: There were acute and convalescent COVID-19 samples, and they came from the United States, Italy and Spain. In each case, the material was cDNA or gDNA derived from T cells, B-cell-depleted T cells, or PBMCs.

In the authors' workflow: Counts of nucleated cells, estimated from reference gene primer amplification, were obtained. Some clones are missing from TCRdb's copy, which holds only in-frame ones; the method was immunoSEQ multiplex PCR. V and J calls and clone size are as listed in that table; D and trimming were resolved from the DNA. The sample holds around 97,000 clones, about 89% seen once. CDR3 size: 15 residues. Per the germline V gene, CDR1 is MDHEN and CDR2 is SYDVKM. V was shortened by 4 bases and J by 9 bases, with 21 bases between the two germline ends. V usage is TRBV28 and J usage is TRBJ2-5; D is possibly TRBD2 (6 bases). The receptor comes from a woman aged 55-69 years with acute or convalescent COVID-19. The specimen was peripheral blood. The CDR3 is CASSSAGLLNRAQYF. In nucleotides, the CDR3 is TGTGCCAGCAGTTCCGCGGGACTTCTAAATAGGGCCCAGTACTTC.